The 11 T cell receptor beta chains in this list originate from one sample, sequenced in a study of beta chain features in type 1 diabetes. Overall study results and limits: TCRB CDR3s from Type 1 diabetes patients were moderately but significantly shorter in all four CD4+ subsets.

What these receptors recognize is not known. The study reverse transcribed the entire isolated RNA, so it sequenced expressed TCRB transcripts. TCRdb keeps only in-frame clones here, not all; method: immunoSEQ multiplex PCR. The sample has under 300,000 clones, roughly 16% seen once. The sample consisted of naive CD4+ T cells from blood. These receptors were taken from a man younger than 45 with type 1 diabetes.

This chain connects TRBV29-1 to TRBJ2-1; D possibly matches TRBD1 or TRBD2 (5 bases each). V lost 0 bases, J lost 6 bases, and 18 bases lay in between. Per germline, CDR1 SQVTM and CDR2 ANQGSEA. The CDR3 extends over 16 amino acids. CDR3 loop: CSVEDPAGTVGNEQFF. The CDR3 nucleotides are TGCAGCGTTGAAGATCCGGCCGGGACCGTTGGCAATGAGCAGTTCTTC.

The chain joins TRBV10-3 to TRBJ2-5; D not resolved. This CDR3 is 13 amino acids long. The V and J ends lost 6 bases and 1 base respectively, with 9 bases between them. CDR1 is ENHRY, CDR2 SYGVKD, per germline. Here the CDR3 reads CAIRQIFQETQYF. The CDR3 DNA sequence: TGTGCCATCAGGCAGATTTTCCAAGAGACCCAGTACTTC.

There are a few counts of this clone. V and J are TRBV4-2 and TRBJ2-1, with 7 bases lining up with TRBD2. V was pared by 0 bases and J by 14 bases, with 10 bases of the junction left unmatched. Germline V gene lookup returns CDR1 LGHNA and CDR2 YNFKEQ. The CDR3 runs to 14 residues. The CDR3 protein is CASSQDRIKRDKFF. The CDR3 DNA reads TGTGCCAGCAGCCAAGATAGGATCAAGCGGGATAAGTTCTTC.

In this sample, this clone turned up a few times. V is TRBV30 and J is TRBJ2-2; TRBD2 agrees at 9 bases. The CDR3 totals 15 residues. CDR1 is GTSNPN and CDR2 is SVGIG in the germline V gene (reference sequence). V lost 2 bases to trimming and J lost 0 bases; unmatched junction nucleotides: 1. CDR3 DNA sequence: TGTGCCTGGAGTAGCGGGAGGCCGAACACCGGGGAGCTGTTTTTT. Protein product: CAWSSGRPNTGELFF.

This clone was detected only a few times. The CDR3 coding sequence is TGCAGTGCTCTAAGGAGCTACATTCAGTACTTC. It encodes CSALRSYIQYF. J is TRBJ2-4 and V is TRBV20-1; D remains unclear. Germline V gives CDR1 DFQATT, CDR2 SNEGSKA (reference sequence). Trimming removed 5 bases from V and 8 bases from J, with 10 bases in between. This CDR3 has 11 amino acids.

The V gene is TRBV7-8, the J gene TRBJ2-7; 7 bases line up with TRBD1. V shed 2 bases and J 4 bases; nucleotides not matched to a gene: 11. Germline V CDR1 and CDR2: SGHVS, FQNEAQ. The CDR3 loop spans 16 amino acids. For the CDR3, the DNA is TGTGCCAGCAGCTTATCACGTACGGCCAGGGGGTACGAGCAGTACTTC. Encoded protein: CASSLSRTARGYEQYF.

This clone was seen only a few times. The chain links TRBV27 to TRBJ2-7; 7 bases agree with TRBD1. This CDR3 is built from 15 residues. Germline CDR1 and CDR2: MNHEY and SMNVEV (reference sequence). With V trimmed by 4 bases and J by 0 bases, 6 bases remained unmatched. DNA for the CDR3: TGTGCCAGCAGTTCTCCGGGACAGAACTCCTACGAGCAGTACTTC. Amino acid sequence: CASSSPGQNSYEQYF.

J is TRBJ2-6 and V is TRBV4-3; 7 bases match TRBD1. This CDR3 has 16 amino acids. V gave up 4 bases and J gave up 3 bases; unmatched junction bases: 6. Germline V gene sequence: CDR1 LGHNA, CDR2 YSLEER. The CDR3 sequence: CASSPTGPGGANVLTF. CDR3 in DNA: TGCGCCAGCAGCCCGACAGGGCCTGGTGGGGCCAACGTCCTGACTTTC.

This clone was seen a few times. The V and J genes are TRBV30 and TRBJ2-1; D is perhaps TRBD1 (6 bases). Per germline, CDR1 GTSNPN and CDR2 SVGIG (reference sequence). This CDR3 is 13 amino acids long. Trimming took off 1 base at V and 5 bases at J, with 9 bases between the two ends. CDR3: CAWSADRHNEQFF. The CDR3 DNA reads as TGTGCCTGGAGTGCCGACAGGCACAATGAGCAGTTCTTC.

V and J are TRBV6-6 and TRBJ1-4, with 9 bases aligning to TRBD1. CDR3 length: 15 residues. The trim removed 8 bases at V and 7 bases at J, leaving 11 bases unmatched. Germline CDR1 is MNHNY and CDR2 is SVGAGI (reference sequence). CDR3 sequence reads: CASSGQGGWAEKLFF. In DNA, the CDR3 is TGTGCCAGCTCGGGACAGGGAGGTTGGGCTGAAAAACTGTTTTTT.

This clone was seen a handful of times. In DNA form, the CDR3 reads TGCAGCGTTGTGGGCTTGACCACCGGGGAGCTGTTTTTT. Amino acid sequence: CSVVGLTTGELFF. The chain joins TRBV29-1 to TRBJ2-2, with D unresolved. The CDR3 covers 13 residues. Trimming removed 4 bases at V and 4 bases at J, with 10 bases between. The germline gives CDR1 SQVTM, CDR2 ANQGSEA.